The sample holds one count of the clone carrying this TCR beta chain. The antigen remains undetermined. The data belong to a study of memory CD4+ T cells and cytomegalovirus serostatus. Study summary: Donors were healthy Belgian adults, under 10 CMV seropositive and about 24 seronegative.

The CDR3 is made up of 17 amino acids. Study findings and constraints: Repertoires predicted CMV serostatus with median bootstrapped AUC of about 0.96.

The assay was immunoSEQ multiplex PCR, and TCRdb's table has in-frame clones only and misses some. This sample carries 60,000 to 75,000 clones, 60% to 85% of them seen once, and the ten largest clones take 0.53%. The sort gate was single viable CD3+CD4+CD8-CD45RO+ cells for memory CD4+ T cells. Sequenced: memory CD4+ T cells from blood. The TCR comes from an adult in good health and CMV-seronegative. Some clones in this sample may be carry-over from other donors' samples. The rearrangement joins TRBV21-1 to TRBJ1-2; no check of the table's D call, TRBD1, against the DNA was made. TRBV21-1 is a pseudogene segment. CDR3: CASSKDWNLRGWYGYTF. CDR3 sequence (DNA): TGTGCCAGCAGCAAAGATTGGAACCTCAGGGGTTGGTATGGCTACACCTTC.